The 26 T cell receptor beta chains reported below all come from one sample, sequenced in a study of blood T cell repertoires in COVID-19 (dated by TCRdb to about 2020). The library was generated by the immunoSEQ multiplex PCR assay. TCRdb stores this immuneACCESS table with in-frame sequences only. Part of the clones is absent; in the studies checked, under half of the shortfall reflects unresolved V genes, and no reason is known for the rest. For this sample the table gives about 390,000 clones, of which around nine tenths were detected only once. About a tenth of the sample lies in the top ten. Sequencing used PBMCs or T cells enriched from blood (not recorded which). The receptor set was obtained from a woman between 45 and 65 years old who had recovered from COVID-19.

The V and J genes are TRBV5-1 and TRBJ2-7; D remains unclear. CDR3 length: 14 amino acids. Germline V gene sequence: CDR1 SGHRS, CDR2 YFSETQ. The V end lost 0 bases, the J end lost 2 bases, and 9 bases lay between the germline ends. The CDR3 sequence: CASSLESGAYEQYF. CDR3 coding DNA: TGCGCCAGCAGCTTGGAGTCCGGAGCCTACGAGCAGTACTTC.

Here the CDR3 reads CASSVDSASPLHF. Written as DNA, the CDR3 is TGTGCCAGCAGCGTAGACTCCGCTTCACCCCTCCACTTT. The chain is built from TRBV9 and TRBJ1-6; D unresolved. Germline V lookup: CDR1 SGDLS, CDR2 YYNGEE. The CDR3 consists of 13 residues. Deletions cut 0 bases from V and 9 bases from J, with 7 bases between.

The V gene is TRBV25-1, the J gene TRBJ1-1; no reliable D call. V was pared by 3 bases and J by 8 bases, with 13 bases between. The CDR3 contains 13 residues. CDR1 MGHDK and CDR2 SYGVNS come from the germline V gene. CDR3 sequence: CASSEPPRSEAFF. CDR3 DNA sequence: TGTGCCAGCAGTGAGCCCCCCAGGTCCGAAGCTTTCTTT.

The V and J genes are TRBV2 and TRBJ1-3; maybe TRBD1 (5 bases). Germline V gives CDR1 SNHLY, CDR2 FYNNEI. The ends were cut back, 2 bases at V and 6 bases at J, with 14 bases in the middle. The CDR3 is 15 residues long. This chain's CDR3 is CASSEWGQTPNTIYF. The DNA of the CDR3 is TGTGCCAGCAGTGAATGGGGCCAAACTCCAAACACCATATATTTT.

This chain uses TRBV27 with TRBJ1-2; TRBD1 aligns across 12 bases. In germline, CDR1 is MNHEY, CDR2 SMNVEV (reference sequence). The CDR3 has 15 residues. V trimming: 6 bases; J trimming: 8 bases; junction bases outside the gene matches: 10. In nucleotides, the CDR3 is TGTGCCAGCAGCTATCCGGGACAGGGGGCGGCGGGCTACACCTTC. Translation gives CASSYPGQGAAGYTF.

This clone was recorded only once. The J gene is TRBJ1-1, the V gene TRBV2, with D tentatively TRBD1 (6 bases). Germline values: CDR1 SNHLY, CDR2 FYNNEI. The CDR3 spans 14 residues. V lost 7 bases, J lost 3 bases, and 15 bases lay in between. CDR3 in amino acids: CASTIQGTDTEAFF. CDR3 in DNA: TGTGCCAGCACGATACAGGGAACCGACACTGAAGCTTTCTTT.

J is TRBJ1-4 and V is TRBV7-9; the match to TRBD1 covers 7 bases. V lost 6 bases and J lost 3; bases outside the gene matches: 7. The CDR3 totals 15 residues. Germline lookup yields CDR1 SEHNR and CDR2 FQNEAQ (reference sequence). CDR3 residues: CASRQDRSPNEKLFF. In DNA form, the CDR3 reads TGTGCCAGCAGGCAGGACAGGTCCCCTAATGAAAAACTGTTTTTT.

Here the CDR3 reads CASSVGSGRDSANYGYTF. CDR3 nucleotides: TGTGCCAGCAGCGTAGGGTCCGGAAGGGACAGCGCTAACTATGGCTACACCTTC. This chain joins TRBV9 and TRBJ1-2; 7 positions agree with TRBD1. The V segment lost 0 bases and the J segment 0 bases; nucleotides outside the gene matches: 11. The CDR3 sequence is 18 residues long. The germline gives CDR1 SGDLS, CDR2 YYNGEE. The entire variable domain, with the rest obtained from reference TRBV9 and TRBJ1-2, is as follows: DSGVTQTPKHLITATGQRVTLRCSPRSGDLSVYWYQQSLDQGLQFLIQYYNGEERAKGNILERFSAQQFPDLHSELNLSSLELGDSALYFCASSVGSGRDSANYGYTFGSGTRLTVV.

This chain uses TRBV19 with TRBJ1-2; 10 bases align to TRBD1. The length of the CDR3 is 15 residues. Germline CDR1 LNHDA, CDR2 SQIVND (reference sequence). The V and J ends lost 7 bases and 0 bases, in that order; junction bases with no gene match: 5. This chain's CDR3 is CASTGGTGANYGYTF. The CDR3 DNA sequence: TGTGCCAGTACCGGGGGGACAGGGGCTAACTATGGCTACACCTTC.

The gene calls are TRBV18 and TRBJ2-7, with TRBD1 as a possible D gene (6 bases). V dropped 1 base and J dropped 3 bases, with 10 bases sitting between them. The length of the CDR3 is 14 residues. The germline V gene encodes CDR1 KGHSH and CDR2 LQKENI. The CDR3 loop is CASSPLQGHYEQYF. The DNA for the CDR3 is TGTGCCAGCTCACCACTACAGGGTCACTACGAGCAGTACTTC.

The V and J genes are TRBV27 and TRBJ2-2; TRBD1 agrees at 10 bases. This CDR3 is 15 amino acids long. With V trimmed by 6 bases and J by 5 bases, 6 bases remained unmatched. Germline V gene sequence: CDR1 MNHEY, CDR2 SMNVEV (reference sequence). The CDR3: CASRTTGGYTGELFF. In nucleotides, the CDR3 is TGTGCCAGCAGGACGACAGGGGGCTATACCGGGGAGCTGTTTTTT.

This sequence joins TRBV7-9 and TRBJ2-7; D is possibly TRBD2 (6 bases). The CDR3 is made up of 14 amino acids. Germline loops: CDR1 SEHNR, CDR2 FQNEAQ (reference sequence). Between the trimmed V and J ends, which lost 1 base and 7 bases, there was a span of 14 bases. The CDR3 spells CASSLEVARGEQYF. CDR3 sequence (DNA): TGTGCCAGCAGCTTAGAGGTCGCTCGGGGGGAGCAGTACTTC.

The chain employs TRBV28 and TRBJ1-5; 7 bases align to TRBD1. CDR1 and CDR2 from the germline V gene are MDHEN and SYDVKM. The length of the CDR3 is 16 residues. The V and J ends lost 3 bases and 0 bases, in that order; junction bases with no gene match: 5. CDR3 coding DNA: TGTGCCAGCAGTTTCCCCGGGACAGTTAGCAATCAGCCCCAGCATTTT. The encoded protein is CASSFPGTVSNQPQHF.

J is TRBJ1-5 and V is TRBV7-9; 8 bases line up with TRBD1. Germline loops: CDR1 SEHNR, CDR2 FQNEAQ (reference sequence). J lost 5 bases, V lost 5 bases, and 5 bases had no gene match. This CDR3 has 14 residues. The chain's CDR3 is CASSQGADHQPQHF. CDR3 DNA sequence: TGTGCCAGCAGCCAGGGGGCCGATCATCAGCCCCAGCATTTT. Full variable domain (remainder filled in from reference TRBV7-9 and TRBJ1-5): DTGVSQNPRHKITKRGQNVTFRCDPISEHNRLYWYRQTLGQGPEFLTYFQNEAQLEKSRLLSDRFSAERPKGSFSTLEIQRTEQGDSAMYLCASSQGADHQPQHFGDGTRLSIL.

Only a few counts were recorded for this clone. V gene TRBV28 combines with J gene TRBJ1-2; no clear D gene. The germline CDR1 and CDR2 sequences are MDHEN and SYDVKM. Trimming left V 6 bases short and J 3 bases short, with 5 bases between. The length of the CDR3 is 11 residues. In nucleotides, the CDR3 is TGTGCCAGCAGCCAGGACTATGGCTACACCTTC. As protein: CASSQDYGYTF.

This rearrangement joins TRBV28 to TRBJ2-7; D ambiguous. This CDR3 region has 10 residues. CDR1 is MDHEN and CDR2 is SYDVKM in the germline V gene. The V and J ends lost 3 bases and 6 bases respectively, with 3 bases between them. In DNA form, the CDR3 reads TGTGCCAGCAGTTTCTCCGAGCAGTACTTC. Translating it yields CASSFSEQYF.

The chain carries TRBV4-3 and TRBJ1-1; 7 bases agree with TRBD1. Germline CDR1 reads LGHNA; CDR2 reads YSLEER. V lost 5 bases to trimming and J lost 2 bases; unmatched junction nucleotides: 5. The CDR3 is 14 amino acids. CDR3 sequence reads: CASSDRDRNTEAFF. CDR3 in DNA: TGCGCCAGCAGCGACCGGGACAGAAACACTGAAGCTTTCTTT.

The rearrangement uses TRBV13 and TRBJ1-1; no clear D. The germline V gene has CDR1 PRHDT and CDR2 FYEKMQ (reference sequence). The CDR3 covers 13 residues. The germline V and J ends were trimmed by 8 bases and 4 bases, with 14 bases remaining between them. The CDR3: CASRGLKSTEAFF. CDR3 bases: TGTGCCAGCCGGGGATTAAAGAGCACTGAAGCTTTCTTT.

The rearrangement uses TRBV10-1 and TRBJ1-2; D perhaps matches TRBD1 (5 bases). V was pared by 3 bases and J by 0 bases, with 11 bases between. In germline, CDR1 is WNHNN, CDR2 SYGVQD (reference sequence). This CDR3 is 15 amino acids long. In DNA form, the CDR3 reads TGCGCCAGCAGTGACAAGGGGCCCTCTAACTATGGCTACACCTTC. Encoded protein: CASSDKGPSNYGYTF.

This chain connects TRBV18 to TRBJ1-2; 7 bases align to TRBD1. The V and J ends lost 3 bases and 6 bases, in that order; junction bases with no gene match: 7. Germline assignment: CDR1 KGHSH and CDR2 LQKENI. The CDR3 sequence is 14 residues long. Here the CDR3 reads CASSPGEGANGYTF. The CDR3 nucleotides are TGTGCCAGCTCACCTGGTGAGGGGGCGAATGGCTACACCTTC.

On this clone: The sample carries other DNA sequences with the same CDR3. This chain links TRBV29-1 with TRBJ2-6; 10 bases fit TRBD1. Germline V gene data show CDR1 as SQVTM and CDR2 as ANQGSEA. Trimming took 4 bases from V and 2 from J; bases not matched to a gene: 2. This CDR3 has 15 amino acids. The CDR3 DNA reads TGCAGCGTTGGACAGGGGGCTGCTGGGGCCAACGTCCTGACTTTC. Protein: CSVGQGAAGANVLTF.

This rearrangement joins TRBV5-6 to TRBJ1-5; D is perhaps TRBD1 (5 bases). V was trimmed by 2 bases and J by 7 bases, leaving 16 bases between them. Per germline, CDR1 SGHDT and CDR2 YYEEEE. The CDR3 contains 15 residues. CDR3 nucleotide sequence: TGTGCCAGCAGCTTCGCGGGGGAATTCAACCAGCCCCAGCATTTT. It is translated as CASSFAGEFNQPQHF.

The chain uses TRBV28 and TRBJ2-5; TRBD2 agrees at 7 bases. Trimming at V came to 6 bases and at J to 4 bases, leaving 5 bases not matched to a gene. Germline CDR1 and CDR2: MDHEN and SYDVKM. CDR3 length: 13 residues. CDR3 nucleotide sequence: TGTGCCAGCAGCTGGACTAGTCCAGAGACCCAGTACTTC. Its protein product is CASSWTSPETQYF.

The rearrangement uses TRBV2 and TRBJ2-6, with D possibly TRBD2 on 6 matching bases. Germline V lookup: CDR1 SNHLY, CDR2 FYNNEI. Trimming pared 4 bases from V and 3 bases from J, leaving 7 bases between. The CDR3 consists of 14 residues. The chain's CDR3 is CASSADYGANVLTF. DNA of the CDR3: TGTGCCAGCAGTGCGGACTATGGGGCCAACGTCCTGACTTTC.

CDR3 sequence (DNA): TGTGCCAGCAGCCAAACGGACAGGGACCAGCCCCAGCATTTT. It codes for CASSQTDRDQPQHF. This chain joins TRBV4-2 and TRBJ1-5; 8 nucleotides line up with TRBD1. This CDR3 has 14 amino acids. CDR1 LGHNA and CDR2 YNFKEQ come from the germline V gene. J lost 7 bases, V lost 2 bases, and 4 bases had no gene match.

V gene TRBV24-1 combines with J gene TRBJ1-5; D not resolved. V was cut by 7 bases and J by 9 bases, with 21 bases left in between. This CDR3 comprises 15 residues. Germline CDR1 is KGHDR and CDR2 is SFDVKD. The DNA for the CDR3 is TGTGCCACCAGCGATCTCCGGTCGAAACGGGGGCCCCAGCATTTT. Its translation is CATSDLRSKRGPQHF.